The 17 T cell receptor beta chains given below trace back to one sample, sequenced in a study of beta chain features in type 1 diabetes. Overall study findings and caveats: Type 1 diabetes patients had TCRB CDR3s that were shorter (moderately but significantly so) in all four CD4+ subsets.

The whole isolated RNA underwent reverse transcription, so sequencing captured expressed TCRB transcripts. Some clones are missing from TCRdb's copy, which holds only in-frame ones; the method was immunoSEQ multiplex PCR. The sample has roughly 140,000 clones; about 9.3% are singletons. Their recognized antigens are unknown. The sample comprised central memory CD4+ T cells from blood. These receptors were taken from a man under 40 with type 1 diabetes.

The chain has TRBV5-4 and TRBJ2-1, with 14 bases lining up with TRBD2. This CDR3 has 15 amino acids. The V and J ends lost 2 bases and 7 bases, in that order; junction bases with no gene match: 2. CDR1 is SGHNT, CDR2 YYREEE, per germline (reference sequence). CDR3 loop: CASSLGTSGSNEQFF. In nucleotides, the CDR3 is TGTGCCAGCAGCTTAGGGACTAGCGGGAGTAATGAGCAGTTCTTC. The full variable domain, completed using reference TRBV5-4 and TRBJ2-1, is ETGVTQSPTHLIKTRGQQVTLRCSSQSGHNTVSWYQQALGQGPQFIFQYYREEENGRGNFPPRFSGLQFPNYSSELNVNALELDDSALYLCASSLGTSGSNEQFFGPGTRLTVL.

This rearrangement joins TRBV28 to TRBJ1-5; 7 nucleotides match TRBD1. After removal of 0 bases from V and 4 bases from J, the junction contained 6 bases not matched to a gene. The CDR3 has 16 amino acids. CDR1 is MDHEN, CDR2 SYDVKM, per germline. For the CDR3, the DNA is TGTGCCAGCAGTTTATGGTCAGGGGGTAAGAATCAGCCCCAGCATTTT. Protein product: CASSLWSGGKNQPQHF.

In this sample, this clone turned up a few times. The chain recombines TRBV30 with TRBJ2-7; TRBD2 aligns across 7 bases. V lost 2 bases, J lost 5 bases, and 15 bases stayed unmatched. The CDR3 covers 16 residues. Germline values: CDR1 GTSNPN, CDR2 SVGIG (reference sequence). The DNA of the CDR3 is TGTGCCTGGAGTCCGCCAATTGGCGGGAGATTGAACGAGCAGTACTTC. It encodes CAWSPPIGGRLNEQYF.

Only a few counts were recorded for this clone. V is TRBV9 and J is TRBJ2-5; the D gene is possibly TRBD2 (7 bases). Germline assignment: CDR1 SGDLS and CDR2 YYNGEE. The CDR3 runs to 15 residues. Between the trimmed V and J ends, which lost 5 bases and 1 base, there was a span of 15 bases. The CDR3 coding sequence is TGTGCCAGCAGTGGGGGGGCTAGCGGCCAAGAGACCCAGTACTTC. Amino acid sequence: CASSGGASGQETQYF.

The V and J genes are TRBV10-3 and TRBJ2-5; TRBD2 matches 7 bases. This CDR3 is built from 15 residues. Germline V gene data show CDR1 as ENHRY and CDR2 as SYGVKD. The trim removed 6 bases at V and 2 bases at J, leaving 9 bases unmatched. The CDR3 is CAIRDSGPRQETQYF. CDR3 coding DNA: TGTGCCATCAGGGATAGCGGGCCGCGTCAAGAGACCCAGTACTTC.

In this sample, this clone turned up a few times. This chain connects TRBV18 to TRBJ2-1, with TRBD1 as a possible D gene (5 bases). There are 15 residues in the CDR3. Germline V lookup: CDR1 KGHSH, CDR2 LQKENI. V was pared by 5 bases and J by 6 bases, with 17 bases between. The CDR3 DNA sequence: TGTGCCAGCTCAGTAGGGGCCACCAGTTCCAATGAGCAGTTCTTC. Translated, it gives CASSVGATSSNEQFF.

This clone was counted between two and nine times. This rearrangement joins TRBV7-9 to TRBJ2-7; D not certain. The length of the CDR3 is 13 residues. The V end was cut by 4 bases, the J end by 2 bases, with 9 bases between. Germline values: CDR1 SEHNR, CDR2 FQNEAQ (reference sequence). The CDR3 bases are TGTGCCAGCAGCTCTGACAAAACCTACGAGCAGTACTTC. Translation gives CASSSDKTYEQYF.

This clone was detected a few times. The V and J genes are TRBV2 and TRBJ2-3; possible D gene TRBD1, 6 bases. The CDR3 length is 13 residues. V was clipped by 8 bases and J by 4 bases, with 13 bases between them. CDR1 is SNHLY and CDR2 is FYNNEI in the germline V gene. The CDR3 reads CASARGRADTQYF. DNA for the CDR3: TGTGCCAGCGCCAGGGGAAGGGCAGATACGCAGTATTTT.

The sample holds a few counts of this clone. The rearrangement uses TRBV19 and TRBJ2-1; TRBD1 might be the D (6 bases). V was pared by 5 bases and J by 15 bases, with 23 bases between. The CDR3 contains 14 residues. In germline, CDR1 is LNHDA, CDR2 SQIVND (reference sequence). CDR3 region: CASSVNRDSRQWFF. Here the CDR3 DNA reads TGTGCCAGTAGTGTTAACAGGGATTCTCGACAGTGGTTCTTC.

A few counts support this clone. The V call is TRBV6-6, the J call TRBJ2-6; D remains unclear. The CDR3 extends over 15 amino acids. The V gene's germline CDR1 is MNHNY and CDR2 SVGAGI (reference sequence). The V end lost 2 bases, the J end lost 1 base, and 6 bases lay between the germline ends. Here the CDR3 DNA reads TGTGCCAGCAGTTACCGCCGGTCTGGGGCCAACGTCCTGACTTTC. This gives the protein CASSYRRSGANVLTF.

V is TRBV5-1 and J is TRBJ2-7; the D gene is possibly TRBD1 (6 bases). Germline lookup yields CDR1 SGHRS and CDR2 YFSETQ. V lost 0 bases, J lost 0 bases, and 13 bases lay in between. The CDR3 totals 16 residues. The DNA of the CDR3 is TGCGCCAGCAGCTTGGCCGGACAGAGCCTCTCCTACGAGCAGTACTTC. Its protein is CASSLAGQSLSYEQYF.

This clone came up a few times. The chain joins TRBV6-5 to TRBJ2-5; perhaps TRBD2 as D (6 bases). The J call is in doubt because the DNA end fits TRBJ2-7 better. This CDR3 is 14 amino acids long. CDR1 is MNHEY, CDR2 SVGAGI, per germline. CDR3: CASSHRGGAYEQYF. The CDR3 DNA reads TGTGCCAGCAGCCACCGAGGCGGGGCCTACGAGCAGTACTTC.

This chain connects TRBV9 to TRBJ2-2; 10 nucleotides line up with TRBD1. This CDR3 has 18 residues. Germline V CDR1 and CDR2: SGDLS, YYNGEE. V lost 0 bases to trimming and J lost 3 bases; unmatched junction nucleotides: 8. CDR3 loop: CASSVAAGQGLDTGELFF. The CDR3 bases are TGTGCCAGCAGCGTAGCTGCGGGACAGGGGTTGGACACCGGGGAGCTGTTTTTT.

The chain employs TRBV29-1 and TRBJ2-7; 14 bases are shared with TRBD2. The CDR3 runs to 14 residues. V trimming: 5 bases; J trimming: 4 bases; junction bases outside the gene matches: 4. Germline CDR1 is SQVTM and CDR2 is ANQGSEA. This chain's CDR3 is CSVSGTSGSYEQYF. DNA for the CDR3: TGCAGCGTTTCCGGGACTAGCGGGAGTTACGAGCAGTACTTC.

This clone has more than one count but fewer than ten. DNA for the CDR3: TGCAGCGTTGAAGATAACGAGTTCTCCTACAATGAGCAGTTCTTC. Translating gives CSVEDNEFSYNEQFF. V and J are TRBV29-1 and TRBJ2-1; no reliable D call. The V gene's germline CDR1 is SQVTM and CDR2 ANQGSEA. This CDR3 is 15 amino acids long. V lost 0 bases and J 0 bases, leaving 9 bases between the germline ends.

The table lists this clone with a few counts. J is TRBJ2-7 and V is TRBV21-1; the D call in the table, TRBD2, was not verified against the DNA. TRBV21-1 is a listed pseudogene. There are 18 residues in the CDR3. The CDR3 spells CASSKGRAGTSGSYEQYF. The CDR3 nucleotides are TGTGCCAGCAGCAAAGGGCGTGCGGGGACTAGCGGCTCCTACGAGCAGTACTTC.

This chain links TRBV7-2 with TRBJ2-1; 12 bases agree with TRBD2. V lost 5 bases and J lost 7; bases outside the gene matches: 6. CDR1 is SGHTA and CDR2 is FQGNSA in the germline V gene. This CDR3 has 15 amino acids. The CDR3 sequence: CASSVTGTSGNEQFF. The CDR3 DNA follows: TGTGCCAGCAGCGTTACCGGGACTAGCGGGAATGAGCAGTTCTTC.